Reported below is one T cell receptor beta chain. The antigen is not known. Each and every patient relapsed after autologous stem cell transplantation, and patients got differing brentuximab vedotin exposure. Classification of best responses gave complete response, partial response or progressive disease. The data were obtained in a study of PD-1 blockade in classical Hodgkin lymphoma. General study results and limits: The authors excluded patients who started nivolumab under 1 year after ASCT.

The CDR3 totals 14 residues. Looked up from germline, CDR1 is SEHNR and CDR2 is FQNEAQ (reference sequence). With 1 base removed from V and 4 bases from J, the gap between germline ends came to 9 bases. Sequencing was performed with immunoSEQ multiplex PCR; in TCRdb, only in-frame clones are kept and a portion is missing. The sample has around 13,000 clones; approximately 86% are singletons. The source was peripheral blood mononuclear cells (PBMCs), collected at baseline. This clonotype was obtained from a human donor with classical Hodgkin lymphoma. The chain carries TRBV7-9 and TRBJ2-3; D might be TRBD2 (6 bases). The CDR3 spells CASSLGRDSDTQYF. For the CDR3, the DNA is TGTGCCAGCAGCTTAGGACGGGACTCAGATACGCAGTATTTT.